These T cell receptor beta chains were read from a single sample in a study of cytomegalovirus exposure and HLA in healthy donors. Some clones are missing from TCRdb's copy, which holds only in-frame ones; the method was immunoSEQ multiplex PCR. Among around 200,000 clones, approximately 70% were seen once, and the ten largest hold 2.6%. Sequencing was done on a sample of PBMCs. These receptors originate from a man aged 40-50 years in good health and CMV-seropositive. Each CDR3 is given without its conserved first and last residue. A D gene is named only where the DNA matches it firmly.

ASSLGFGVWWT	TRBV7-9	TRBJ1-2	.
ASSGGTAIGNTIY	TRBV5-4	TRBJ1-3	TRBD1
ATSRGQGPYGYT	TRBV15	TRBJ1-2	.
ASSLRRDEQF	TRBV5-1	TRBJ2-1	.
ASSLEGTGPPGNEQF	TRBV5-1	TRBJ2-1	TRBD1
ASSSNLLQF	TRBV7-2	TRBJ2-1	.
ASSLVGTSGGARETQY	TRBV11-2	TRBJ2-5	TRBD2
ASSLTGTELF	TRBV7-6	TRBJ2-2	.
ASSPRDSYGYT	TRBV16	TRBJ1-2	TRBD1
ASRPGGSYSNQPQH	TRBV19	TRBJ1-5	TRBD1